This T cell receptor beta chain was recovered during a study of cytomegalovirus exposure and HLA in healthy donors. Whole-study findings and limits: Earlier analysis yielded a pattern in which most TCR beta V segments were productive about 90% or about 30% of the time. Sequencing depth roughly uniform across donors was assumed in presence/absence analyses.

This CDR3 spans 17 amino acids. CDR1 MNHEY and CDR2 SMNVEV come from the germline V gene (reference sequence). Trimming pared 10 bases from V and 0 bases from J, leaving 19 bases between. For this clone: Antigen specificity is unknown.

In the PCR, 60 Vbeta and 13 Jbeta primers were used. The table came from immunoSEQ multiplex PCR; TCRdb's copy has only in-frame clones and leaves some out. The table includes fewer than 65,000 clones, roughly two thirds detected once. V gene TRBV27 combines with J gene TRBJ1-6; D uncertain. Sequencing was done on a sample of PBMCs. The TCR comes from a middle-aged man in good health and CMV-seronegative. The CDR3 nucleotides read TGTGCCACCCTCCCTACAGTTACGAGCTCCTATAATTCACCCCTCCACTTT. Translation gives CATLPTVTSSYNSPLHF.